The present entry profiles one TCR beta chain with its context. The entry originates in a study of OX40 agonist ivuxolimab in advanced cancers. Repertoires were generated with immunoSEQ multiplex PCR, while TCRdb's copy carries only in-frame clones and drops some. Among roughly 80,000 clones listed, 84% were seen once. The CDR3 is made up of 12 amino acids. In germline, CDR1 is SGHTA, CDR2 FQGNSA. Trimming removed 4 bases from V and 4 bases from J, with 7 bases in between. The V and J genes are TRBV7-2 and TRBJ1-2, with unresolved D. This sequence originates from an adult with an advanced solid tumor such as melanoma, head and neck, liver or kidney cancer. This specimen consisted of CD4+ or CD8+ T cells sorted from blood, obtained in a trial of the OX40 agonist ivuxolimab. CDR3 amino acids: CASSSSGYGYTF. CDR3 DNA: TGTGCCAGCAGCTCATCGGGCTATGGCTACACCTTC.